These 15 T cell receptor beta chains were sequenced from one sample in a study of T cells after yellow fever vaccination (dated by TCRdb to between 2018 and 2021). The treatment or condition label on this specimen signifies: live attenuated yellow fever vaccine strain. Library preparation used 5' RACE. Reads for this sample came from an Illumina HiSeq 2500. The raw public data were reprocessed by TCRdb itself: fastp quality trimming at Q25, MiXCR clonotype calling, in-frame beta chains only. Each CDR3 protein appears once, grouped with its most common genes and DNA. The sample profile shows 150,000 or so distinct CDR3 sequences; 6% to 7.5% of them were found once. The top ten clonotypes cover roughly 2.5% of the sample. Sequencing used CD4+ T cells sorted from PBMCs, obtained roughly 5 days after the first yellow fever vaccination. These receptor sequences come from a man between 18 and 29 years old who received the YFV17D yellow fever vaccine.

This clonotype has a count of ten or more. The V gene is TRBV5-1, the J gene TRBJ2-5; TRBD1 might be the D (5 bases). V was cut by 4 bases and J by 5 bases, with 12 bases left in between. From germline, CDR1 is SGHRS and CDR2 YFSETQ. The CDR3 covers 13 residues. The CDR3 here is CASSISPGETQYF. CDR3 DNA: TGCGCCAGCAGCATCAGTCCAGGGGAGACCCAGTACTTC.

Many counts were recorded for this clonotype. The chain links TRBV5-4 to TRBJ2-7, with D possibly TRBD1 on 5 matching bases. Trimming left V 3 bases short and J 3 bases short, with 10 bases between. The CDR3 runs to 13 residues. Germline CDR1 and CDR2: SGHNT and YYREEE (reference sequence). CDR3 residues: CASSSDTHYEQYV. The CDR3 region has the DNA TGTGCCAGCAGCTCGGACACTCACTACGAGCAGTACGTC.

This clonotype has only a few counts. The J gene is TRBJ2-5, the V gene TRBV20-1; TRBD2 might be the D (5 bases). V lost 2 bases to trimming and J lost 5 bases, with 18 bases between them. The germline CDR1 and CDR2 sequences are DFQATT and SNEGSKA (reference sequence). The CDR3 sequence is 15 residues long. The CDR3 region is CSARSRRRFRETQYF. The CDR3 region has the DNA TGCAGTGCTAGATCCAGGAGGCGGTTTCGGGAGACCCAGTACTTC.

This clonotype has ten or more counts. The CDR3 sequence: CTSSQENRGPNYGYTF. The CDR3, as DNA: TGCACCAGCAGCCAGGAGAACAGGGGGCCTAACTATGGCTACACCTTC. The V and J genes are TRBV1 and TRBJ1-2; the D call of TRBD1 is as the table states it, not checked on the DNA. TRBV1 is flagged as a pseudogene. This CDR3 contains 16 residues.

This chain joins TRBV2 and TRBJ2-5; D possibly corresponds to TRBD1 (5 bases). V was clipped by 3 bases and J by 5 bases, with 10 bases between them. The CDR3 spans 13 residues. The germline V gene has CDR1 SNHLY and CDR2 FYNNEI. The CDR3 DNA reads as TGTGCCAGCAGTGAGTCAGGGCCTGAGACCCAGTACTTC. Amino acids: CASSESGPETQYF.

At least ten counts were recorded for this clonotype. This sequence joins TRBV12-3 or TRBV12-4 and TRBJ2-1; D is ambiguous. The CDR3 runs to 13 residues. V lost 3 bases to trimming and J lost 2 bases, with 5 bases between them. CDR3 bases: TGTGCCAGCAGTTTTGGCGCCTACAATGAGCAGTTCTTC. It specifies CASSFGAYNEQFF.

With respect to this clonotype: Given a much more abundant clone one base away, this may be a read error. The gene calls are TRBV18 and TRBJ2-3; 8 bases match TRBD2. Trimming took 3 bases from V and 4 from J; bases not matched to a gene: 3. CDR1 KGHSH and CDR2 LQKENI come from the germline V gene. The CDR3 totals 14 residues. This chain's CDR3 is CASSPPGLADTQYF. CDR3 bases: TGTGCCAGCTCACCTCCGGGACTAGCAGATACGCAGTATTTT. Full variable domain (outside the CDR3, taken from reference TRBV18 and TRBJ2-3): NAGVMQNPRHLVRRRGQEARLRCSPMKGHSHVYWYRQLPEEGLKFMVYLQKENIIDESGMPKERFSAEFPKEGPSILRIQQVVRGDSAAYFCASSPPGLADTQYFGPGTRLTVL.

This clonotype was seen at least ten times. This chain links TRBV12-3 or TRBV12-4 with TRBJ1-2, with TRBD1 identical over 7 bases. Trimming cost V 0 bases and J 8 bases; bases outside gene matches: 9. The CDR3 spans 15 residues. The CDR3 region is CASSLAWTGGAGYTF. CDR3 nucleotide sequence: TGTGCCAGCAGTTTAGCTTGGACAGGCGGCGCGGGCTACACCTTC.

This clonotype was seen many times. The chain uses TRBV5-1 and TRBJ1-1, with D possibly matching TRBD1 (5 bases). The germline V and J ends were trimmed by 1 base and 1 base, with 11 bases remaining between them. There are 15 residues in the CDR3. Germline V gene lookup returns CDR1 SGHRS and CDR2 YFSETQ. CDR3 in DNA: TGCGCCAGCAGCTTGCGATGGAGGGGGAACACTGAAGCTTTCTTT. Amino acid sequence: CASSLRWRGNTEAFF.

The chain carries TRBV18 and TRBJ1-6; D is ambiguous. The CDR3 covers 16 residues. CDR1 KGHSH and CDR2 LQKENI come from the germline V gene. The V gene lost 2 bases and the J gene lost 0 bases, with 8 bases spanning the gap. The CDR3 coding sequence is TGTGCCAGCTCACCAAACTCTGACTCCTATAATTCACCCCTCCACTTT. Its protein is CASSPNSDSYNSPLHF.

This clonotype was seen a handful of times. J is TRBJ1-4 and V is TRBV5-1; D remains unclear. Trimming removed 4 bases at V and 3 bases at J, with 10 bases between. In germline, CDR1 is SGHRS, CDR2 YFSETQ. The CDR3 extends over 14 amino acids. The CDR3 bases are TGCGCCAGCAGCCCGTCCTTGCCTAATGAAAAACTGTTTTTT. As protein: CASSPSLPNEKLFF. Complete variable domain (other parts from reference TRBV5-1 and TRBJ1-4): KAGVTQTPRYLIKTRGQQVTLSCSPISGHRSVSWYQQTPGQGLQFLFEYFSETQRNKGNFPGRFSGRQFSNSRSEMNVSTLELGDSALYLCASSPSLPNEKLFFGSGTQLSVL.

This clonotype turned up a few times. The rearrangement links TRBV7-9 to TRBJ2-1; D possibly corresponds to TRBD1 (6 bases). The CDR3 is 15 amino acids. Trimming took 7 bases from V and 0 from J, leaving 13 bases between them. Germline V gene data show CDR1 as SEHNR and CDR2 as FQNEAQ (reference sequence). CDR3 sequence: CASNPRGSSYNEQFF. CDR3 sequence (DNA): TGTGCCAGCAACCCAAGGGGGTCCTCCTACAATGAGCAGTTCTTC. Combining the CDR3 with reference TRBV7-9 and TRBJ2-1 gives the whole variable domain DTGVSQNPRHKITKRGQNVTFRCDPISEHNRLYWYRQTLGQGPEFLTYFQNEAQLEKSRLLSDRFSAERPKGSFSTLEIQRTEQGDSAMYLCASNPRGSSYNEQFFGPGTRLTVL.

This clonotype was detected only a few times. The chain has TRBV18 and TRBJ2-1; 9 nucleotides line up with TRBD2. Germline V gives CDR1 KGHSH, CDR2 LQKENI. V dropped 3 bases and J dropped 6; count of bases not matched to a gene: 12. The length of the CDR3 is 17 residues. The CDR3 nucleotides read TGTGCCAGCTCACCCGTTAGGCGGGGGGGCGCCTCCAATGAGCAGTTCTTC. Its protein product is CASSPVRRGGASNEQFF.

This clonotype has at least ten counts. The CDR3 spells CASSHPGEKLFF. For the CDR3, the DNA is TGTGCCAGCAGCCATCCTGGTGAAAAACTGTTTTTT. This rearrangement joins TRBV11-2 to TRBJ1-4; D uncertain. Looked up from germline, CDR1 is SGHAT and CDR2 is FQNNGV. This CDR3 spans 12 amino acids. V lost 5 bases to trimming and J lost 7 bases, with 8 bases between them.

This clonotype was observed a few times. J is TRBJ2-2 and V is TRBV6-5; maybe TRBD1 (7 bases). Germline V CDR1 and CDR2: MNHEY, SVGAGI. The CDR3 consists of 15 residues. Between the trimmed V and J ends, which lost 2 bases and 7 bases, there was a span of 14 bases. CDR3 nucleotides: TGTGCCAGCAGTTACGCAGGGGGAGGCGGCGGGGAGCTGTTTTTT. Its protein product is CASSYAGGGGGELFF.